This entry is about one T cell receptor (beta chain). Its target antigen remains unknown. Within one base of it there is no much larger clone, and no base qualities were kept. The entry originates in a study of shared clonotypes between healthy human individuals (dated by TCRdb to 2018 to 2021). With respect to the entire study: The cohort comprised a couple of women and three men aged 18 to 49 years. Per donor, three plates each were used for CD4 naive and CD4 memory, two for CD8 naive, and one for CD8 memory. Blood TCR repertoires of five healthy adults were deeply sequenced to estimate repertoire size and the extent of clonotype sharing between individuals. Libraries were prepared and TCR repertoires were sequenced by different laboratories using diverse techniques, in order to increase sequencing depth and limit assay-specific biases. Each donor's leukapheresis produced roughly between about 0.9 and 9.5 billion PBMCs. Results the study describes overall, beyond this receptor: The small number of donors limited the genetic and exposure-history diversity represented. Only blood was sampled, and tissue TCR repertoires likely differ from those in blood. Pairwise subsampling led to the expectation that sequencing depth would affect the degree of clonotype sharing among donors. Rarefaction of sorted-subset datasets indicated incomplete sequencing despite the large sequencing depth. Across a handful of donors, about 5.2% of naive CD4, 3% to 3.5% of naive CD8, under 2.5% of memory CD4, and 0.4% to 0.45% of memory CD8 clonotypes were shared. Clonotypes shared by all four sorted-subset donors showed higher generation probabilities than non-shared clonotypes. Naive subsets generally had larger estimated clonotype richness than memory subsets did.

The CDR3 has 14 amino acids, counting the end cysteine and phenylalanine. Of all the DNA, just the CDR3 is kept, 42 bases in frame from base 1. The germline V gene (reference sequence) provides CDR1 GTSNPN and CDR2 SVGIG. Clipping removes 2 bases from V and 4 bases from J, with 2 as the unmatched junction base count. Using the deep immunoSEQ assay, multiplex PCR amplified TCR CDR3 regions from genomic DNA. Genomic DNA extracted from each cell subset was distributed evenly over all wells of several immunoSEQ 96-well plates, and each plate served as one replicate. For sorted subsets, about 200 ng genomic DNA, equal to tens of thousands of T cell genomes, was loaded into each replicate PCR. Purified libraries were quantified with a Qubit 3.0 fluorometer, sized on a Bioanalyzer 2100, and re-quantified with the KAPA Library Quantification kit. Each immunoSEQ 96-well plate was sequenced on its own single-read 150-cycle Illumina NextSeq 550 flow cell. The source study handled its data this way. Because the immunoSEQ output held only junctional sequences and lacked quality scores, the filtering could not match the filtering applied to full-length reads. To assign V/J genes and CDR3, sequences were annotated using PyIR, a Python wrapper for IgBLAST v1.9, with IMGT germline references. Reads with weak V/J assignments (E-value above 1e-6), missing CDR3, stop codons, out-of-frame junctions, or ambiguous translated residues were removed. A V3J clonotype was defined by an identical inferred V gene, J gene, and CDR3 amino acid sequence. To compute the percentage overlap between repertoires, the number of shared unique clonotypes was divided by the size of the smaller repertoire. Repertoire richness was assessed with RTK rarefaction, the Chao1 estimator, and Recon v2.1 estimates of unobserved clonotypes. Generation probabilities for all TCRbeta clonotypes obtained by the gDNA method from a few donors were computed using OLGA. TCRdb took over this immuneACCESS table, retaining in-frame rearrangements with V and J assigned. Such tables are incomplete; in checked studies, under half of the missing clones stem from an unresolved V gene, and the remainder is unexplained. Clonal size and the V and J genes are those of that table, whereas D and trimming came from the DNA. The sample contains under 2,000,000 clones, over 85% of them found a single time. The top ten hold around 1% of the sample.

CD8 naive samples were obtained by positive selection for CCR7 among CD45RO-negative cells, yielding a CD45RA+CCR7+ population from which TemRA cells were excluded. Healthy HIV-negative adults with no recently reported acute infections or vaccinations were included as donors. Every donor was a Caucasian adult living in Nashville, Tennessee, USA. Blood was obtained by leukapheresis, after which PBMCs were separated by Ficoll-Histopaque density gradient centrifugation and cryopreserved in liquid nitrogen vapor phase. Analytical flow cytometry was used to check the purity and quantity of every magnetically sorted T cell population. From each sorted fraction, genomic DNA was isolated and quantified by UV absorbance on a Nanodrop 2000c.

The sequencing sample was made of naive CD8+ T cells sorted from blood. The meaning of the sample's cell subset or site label: CD45RA+CCR7+. The clonotype originates from a man aged 18 to 30 in good health. The rearranged segments are TRBV30 and TRBJ1-5; TRBD1 fits 10 bases in the junction. The DNA sequence is given as TGTGCCTGGAGTATGGGACAGGGGAATCAGCCCCAGCATTTT. Its translation reads: CAWSMGQGNQPQHF.